This record covers a single T cell receptor beta chain. TCRdb redid the calling of the reads with MiXCR, one entry per CDR3 protein. The sample records roughly 630,000 distinct CDR3 sequences, around 24% being singletons. Germline trimming cut 5 bases from V and 6 bases from J; bases unmatched to any gene: 8. Germline lookup yields CDR1 SGHVT and CDR2 SQSDAQ. The CDR3 has 15 residues. This sample was taken from a study of T cell repertoires in cytomegalovirus infection. Sequenced material: CD8+ T cells from PBMCs. This chain joins TRBV7-4 and TRBJ2-1; 9 nucleotides match TRBD2. The TCR comes from a human donor in good health (CMV status not recorded). Some clones in this sample may be carry-over from other donors' samples. CDR3 residues: CASSKAGGRLNEQFF. The DNA of the CDR3 is TGTGCCAGCAGCAAAGCGGGGGGACGTCTCAATGAGCAGTTCTTC.